This TCR beta chain came from a study of shared clonotypes between healthy human individuals. General study findings and limits: In a handful of donors, around 5% of naive CD4 clonotypes appeared in common.

This clone was seen only once. Antigen: not known. Naive CD8 populations comprised CD45RO-negative cells positively selected for CCR7, excluding terminally differentiated effector memory CD45RA+ cells. Trimming cost V 0 bases and J 4 bases; bases outside gene matches: 10. The CDR3 is 18 amino acids. Germline V gene data show CDR1 as SGHRS and CDR2 as YFSETQ. Libraries were prepared by immunoSEQ multiplex PCR; TCRdb keeps only in-frame clonotypes and omits some of them. The sample consists of approximately 1.9 million clones, 80% to 95% of them appearing once. Sequenced material: naive CD8+ T cells from PBMCs. The chain has TRBV5-1 and TRBJ2-2; 9 bases fit TRBD2. This TCR came from a man younger than 30 in good health. Some clones in this sample may be carry-over from other donors' samples. CDR3 region: CASSLEIAGAMGTGELFF. CDR3 sequence (DNA): TGCGCCAGCAGCTTGGAGATAGCGGGAGCCATGGGCACCGGGGAGCTGTTTTTT.